This T cell receptor (beta chain) was obtained from a study of radiotherapy plus CTLA-4 blockade in lung cancer. Study-level background: Of the patients, 15% to 20% showed objective responses and roughly 31% attained disease control.

General observations from the study: Early blood T cell clone changes and increased post-radiation serum interferon-beta were reportedly the strongest response predictors.

With 7 bases removed from V and 5 bases from J, the gap between germline ends came to 18 bases. Germline lookup yields CDR1 MNHNS and CDR2 SASEGT. The CDR3 has 15 amino acids. The table came from immunoSEQ multiplex PCR; TCRdb's copy has only in-frame clones and leaves some out. The table has about 94,000 clones, around 83% seen once. Turning to this clone: Its antigen remains unknown.

Sequenced here: peripheral blood, sampled from a patient treated with radiotherapy plus ipilimumab. This TCR was sampled from a human donor with non-small cell lung cancer that progressed on radiotherapy plus ipilimumab. V and J are TRBV6-1 and TRBJ1-5, with a tentative D call TRBD1 (5 bases). The CDR3 here is CASNIQTVRDQPQHF. The CDR3, as DNA: TGTGCCAGCAATATACAGACAGTAAGAGATCAGCCCCAGCATTTT.